The entry below gives a single T cell receptor beta chain sequence along with its context. A second PCR of roughly 7 to 11 cycles used a sample-barcoded 5' primer and a J-beta primer mix. Each CDR3 protein is one row after TCRdb ran MiXCR on the 5' RACE reads. The data show under 2,000,000 distinct CDR3 sequences, 49% seen once. This record comes from a study of blood T cells in healthy people across ages. V shed 4 bases and J shed 2 bases, with 16 bases lying between them. Looked up from germline, CDR1 is SGHRS and CDR2 is YFSETQ. The CDR3 is 15 amino acids. This chain connects TRBV5-1 to TRBJ2-7; D gene unclear. The sequencing input was blood. The receptor comes from a woman aged 40 to 50 in good health. This CDR3 reads CASSPAAGGPYEQYF. CDR3 DNA sequence: TGCGCCAGCAGCCCGGCTGCAGGTGGGCCCTACGAGCAGTACTTC.